The 21 T cell receptor beta chains listed next were all sequenced from one sample in a study of blood T cell repertoires in COVID-19. TCRdb keeps only in-frame clones here, not all; method: immunoSEQ multiplex PCR. The data contain 200,000 to 250,000 clones, around nine tenths of them seen just once; the ten biggest clones take up around 4.8%. The sample comprised peripheral blood. Receptors were obtained from a woman in her forties with acute or convalescent COVID-19.

The chain recombines TRBV27 with TRBJ1-1; the D is unclear. The V and J ends lost 7 bases and 0 bases respectively, with 9 bases between them. CDR3 length equals 13 residues. CDR1 MNHEY and CDR2 SMNVEV come from the germline V gene (reference sequence). The CDR3 sequence: CASKTGMNTEAFF. The CDR3 bases are TGTGCCAGCAAAACGGGGATGAACACTGAAGCTTTCTTT.

CDR3 residues: CASRETGYYGYTF. For the CDR3, the DNA is TGTGCCAGCAGGGAGACAGGGTATTATGGCTACACCTTC. This rearrangement joins TRBV12-3 or TRBV12-4 to TRBJ1-2, with TRBD1 matching over 7 bases. With 6 bases clipped from V and 5 bases from J, the junction kept 6 bases outside the gene matches. This CDR3 spans 13 amino acids.

V usage is TRBV7-2 and J usage is TRBJ2-3, with TRBD2 matching 16 bases. The CDR3 is made up of 16 amino acids. Germline V CDR1 and CDR2: SGHTA, FQGNSA. The V gene end was trimmed by 3 bases and the J gene end by 3 bases; junction bases not matched to a gene: 0. The CDR3 spells CASSLGLAGGTDTQYF. In nucleotides, the CDR3 is TGTGCCAGCAGCTTGGGACTAGCGGGGGGGACAGATACGCAGTATTTT.

The gene calls are TRBV19 and TRBJ1-1, with a possible D match to TRBD1 (5 bases). CDR3 size: 15 residues. CDR1 and CDR2 (germline): LNHDA, SQIVND (reference sequence). With 7 bases removed from V and 5 bases from J, the gap between germline ends came to 20 bases. CDR3 amino acids: CASTPIRGGETEAFF. The CDR3 DNA reads TGTGCCAGTACTCCTATCCGCGGGGGGGAAACTGAAGCTTTCTTT.

The chain joins TRBV6-1 to TRBJ1-2; 7 bases fit TRBD1. The CDR3 is made up of 13 amino acids. Germline CDR1 reads MNHNS; CDR2 reads SASEGT. The V segment lost 2 bases and the J segment 13 bases; nucleotides outside the gene matches: 10. Written as DNA, the CDR3 is TGTGCCAGCAGTGAATTTAAGGGGGCGAATGGCACCTTC. Translated, it gives CASSEFKGANGTF.

This chain links TRBV6-5 with TRBJ1-1; tentatively, D is TRBD1 (5 bases). V lost 2 bases to trimming and J lost 1 base, with 8 bases between them. Germline CDR1 and CDR2: MNHEY and SVGAGI. CDR3 length equals 14 residues. CDR3 protein: CASSYAQGNTEAFF. Here the CDR3 DNA reads TGTGCCAGCAGTTACGCCCAGGGGAACACTGAAGCTTTCTTT.

V is TRBV29-1 and J is TRBJ2-3, with 9 positions matching TRBD2. The CDR3 has 15 residues. CDR1 and CDR2 (germline): SQVTM, ANQGSEA. With 6 bases clipped from V and 0 bases from J, the junction kept 7 bases outside the gene matches. Written as DNA, the CDR3 is TGCAGCGTAGTGACTAGCGGATACAGCACAGATACGCAGTATTTT. Protein: CSVVTSGYSTDTQYF.

This chain uses TRBV6-5 with TRBJ1-6; D is uncertain. Deletions cut 2 bases from V and 9 bases from J, with 14 bases between. Germline V gene data show CDR1 as MNHEY and CDR2 as SVGAGI. This CDR3 comprises 15 residues. DNA for the CDR3: TGTGCCAGCAGTTACGGGTCAGGACTGGTTTCACCCCTCCACTTT. Its protein product is CASSYGSGLVSPLHF.

V is TRBV3-1 (or the pseudogene TRBV3-2) and J is TRBJ2-5, with TRBD2 matching 10 bases. CDR3 size: 16 residues. The germline gives CDR1 LGHDT, CDR2 YNNKEL (reference sequence). V lost 4 bases and J lost 4; bases outside the gene matches: 9. The CDR3 sequence is CASSLYEASGGETQYF. CDR3 DNA sequence: TGTGCCAGCAGCCTCTATGAGGCTAGCGGGGGAGAGACCCAGTACTTC.

A single count supports this clone. V and J are TRBV24-1 and TRBJ1-2, with 7 bases identical to TRBD1. J lost 6 bases, V lost 2 bases, and 8 bases had no gene match. Germline CDR1 KGHDR, CDR2 SFDVKD. This CDR3 spans 15 amino acids. DNA for the CDR3: TGTGCCACCAGTGATTCCGACAGGGAAGCTCATGGCTACACCTTC. The encoded protein is CATSDSDREAHGYTF.

The chain employs TRBV27 and TRBJ1-6, with TRBD1 as a possible D gene (5 bases). V gave up 4 bases and J gave up 5 bases, with 15 bases separating them. Germline values: CDR1 MNHEY, CDR2 SMNVEV (reference sequence). This CDR3 is built from 16 residues. The CDR3 loop reads CASSSKTRVDNSPLHF. The CDR3 DNA reads TGTGCCAGCAGTTCGAAGACCAGGGTTGATAATTCACCCCTCCACTTT.

V gene TRBV18 combines with J gene TRBJ2-2; tentative D call: TRBD1 (6 bases). Germline CDR1 reads KGHSH; CDR2 reads LQKENI. V lost 1 base, J lost 4 bases, and 10 bases lay in between. The CDR3 length is 15 residues. As DNA, the CDR3 is TGTGCCAGCTCACCACGGCCAGGGGCCACCGGGGAGCTGTTTTTT. Protein: CASSPRPGATGELFF.

The chain joins TRBV25-1 to TRBJ1-2; D gene unclear. V was shortened by 1 base and J by 7 bases, with 13 bases between the two germline ends. The CDR3 runs to 14 residues. The germline V gene encodes CDR1 MGHDK and CDR2 SYGVNS. The chain's CDR3 is CASSESVVASGYTF. CDR3 DNA sequence: TGTGCCAGCAGTGAATCTGTGGTAGCTTCTGGCTACACCTTC.

This clone was seen a handful of times. The V and J genes are TRBV19 and TRBJ1-1; 8 bases agree with TRBD1. The CDR3 length is 16 residues. The J segment lost 4 bases and the V segment lost 1 base, leaving 8 bases of the junction unmatched. Germline CDR1 LNHDA, CDR2 SQIVND (reference sequence). DNA for the CDR3: TGTGCCAGTAGTATAGGGGCAGGGGGCCACCGCACTGAAGCTTTCTTT. This translates into CASSIGAGGHRTEAFF.

This rearrangement joins TRBV18 to TRBJ1-1, with a tentative D call TRBD1 (6 bases). Trimming took 4 bases from V and 5 from J, leaving 17 bases between them. This CDR3 comprises 15 residues. Germline V lookup: CDR1 KGHSH, CDR2 LQKENI. The DNA for the CDR3 is TGTGCCAGCTCACGGGAATCCGGGGGGCGGACTGAAGCTTTCTTT. As protein: CASSRESGGRTEAFF.

The chain has TRBV5-1 and TRBJ1-1; TRBD1 might be the D (6 bases). Trimming removed 6 bases at V and 4 bases at J, with 16 bases between. The germline CDR1 and CDR2 sequences are SGHRS and YFSETQ. The CDR3 runs to 14 residues. The CDR3 sequence is CASKWTRGGTEAFF. In DNA, the CDR3 is TGCGCCAGCAAGTGGACCAGGGGCGGCACTGAAGCTTTCTTT. The full variable domain, its missing parts supplied by reference TRBV5-1 and TRBJ1-1, is KAGVTQTPRYLIKTRGQQVTLSCSPISGHRSVSWYQQTPGQGLQFLFEYFSETQRNKGNFPGRFSGRQFSNSRSEMNVSTLELGDSALYLCASKWTRGGTEAFFGQGTRLTVV.

This clone has only one observation. The chain has TRBV21-1 and TRBJ2-7; the table's D call, TRBD1, was not checked against the DNA. TRBV21-1 is deemed a pseudogene. This CDR3 has 15 residues. Written as DNA, the CDR3 is TGTGCCAGCAGCCAGGGCAGGGTCATCTCCTACGAGCAGTACGTC. Translating gives CASSQGRVISYEQYV.

The V gene is TRBV27, the J gene TRBJ2-3; D uncertain. CDR1 and CDR2 from the germline V gene are MNHEY and SMNVEV (reference sequence). Trimming took 5 bases from V and 2 from J, leaving 11 bases between them. The CDR3 contains 14 residues. In DNA form, the CDR3 reads TGTGCCAGCAGTCATCTCGCGGACACAGATACGCAGTATTTT. This encodes CASSHLADTDTQYF.

This clone has only one observation. The V gene is TRBV6-4, the J gene TRBJ2-1; the match to TRBD1 covers 9 bases. V shed 3 bases, J shed 2 bases, and the junction held 2 bases outside the gene matches. Germline V CDR1 and CDR2: MRHNA, SNTAGT. This CDR3 region has 15 residues. For the CDR3, the DNA is TGTGCCAGCAGTGAGGGACAGGGCACCTACAATGAGCAGTTCTTC. It encodes CASSEGQGTYNEQFF.

The rearrangement joins TRBV3-1 (or the pseudogene TRBV3-2) to TRBJ1-2; perhaps TRBD1 as D (5 bases). CDR1 and CDR2 from the germline V gene are LGHDT and YNNKEL (reference sequence). Trimming removed 3 bases at V and 5 bases at J, with 22 bases between. CDR3 size: 17 residues. Here the CDR3 DNA reads TGTGCCAGCAGCCACTTCGGGGGGAGGGAGGGAAGGTATGGCTACACCTTC. Its translation: CASSHFGGREGRYGYTF.

The chain uses TRBV9 and TRBJ1-2; D is uncertain. CDR3 length: 15 amino acids. Per germline, CDR1 SGDLS and CDR2 YYNGEE. V lost 4 bases, J lost 2 bases, and 15 bases lay in between. Here the CDR3 reads CASSTREGTNYGYTF. The CDR3 nucleotides read TGTGCCAGCAGCACGAGGGAAGGTACCAACTATGGCTACACCTTC.